Following are 3 T cell receptor beta chains from one sample sequenced in a study of shared clonotypes between healthy human individuals. The assay was immunoSEQ multiplex PCR, and TCRdb's table has in-frame clones only and misses some. Here the sample spans 980,000 or so clones, approximately 76% being singletons. Sequencing was done on a sample of memory CD4+ T cells sorted from blood. The subset is: CD45RA-negative fraction. Receptors originate from a man aged 18 to 29 in good health.

As DNA, the CDR3 is TGTGCCAGCAGTTTCACAGGTTCTAACTATGGCTACACCTTC. This encodes CASSFTGSNYGYTF. This chain uses TRBV6-1 with TRBJ1-2, with D possibly matching TRBD1 (5 bases). This CDR3 is 14 amino acids long. Germline lookup yields CDR1 MNHNS and CDR2 SASEGT. Trimming removed 5 bases from V and 0 bases from J, with 10 bases in between.

The chain is built from TRBV7-9 and TRBJ2-3; 12 bases line up with TRBD2. V lost 5 bases, J lost 0 bases, and 6 bases stayed unmatched. The germline V gene has CDR1 SEHNR and CDR2 FQNEAQ (reference sequence). The CDR3 covers 17 residues. CDR3 DNA: TGTGCCAGCAGCCCAGGGCTAGCGGGGGGGAGCACAGATACGCAGTATTTT. It specifies CASSPGLAGGSTDTQYF. Full variable domain (missing parts from reference TRBV7-9 and TRBJ2-3): DTGVSQNPRHKITKRGQNVTFRCDPISEHNRLYWYRQTLGQGPEFLTYFQNEAQLEKSRLLSDRFSAERPKGSFSTLEIQRTEQGDSAMYLCASSPGLAGGSTDTQYFGPGTRLTVL.

This clone was observed once. The chain has TRBV7-6 and TRBJ2-3, with 13 nucleotides matching TRBD2. The ends lost 5 bases at V and 1 base at J; junction bases unmatched: 6. This CDR3 contains 17 residues. The germline V gene has CDR1 SGHVS and CDR2 FNYEAQ. Here the CDR3 reads CASSPGTSGAGTDTQYF. The CDR3 DNA follows: TGTGCCAGCAGCCCCGGGACTAGCGGGGCCGGCACAGATACGCAGTATTTT.